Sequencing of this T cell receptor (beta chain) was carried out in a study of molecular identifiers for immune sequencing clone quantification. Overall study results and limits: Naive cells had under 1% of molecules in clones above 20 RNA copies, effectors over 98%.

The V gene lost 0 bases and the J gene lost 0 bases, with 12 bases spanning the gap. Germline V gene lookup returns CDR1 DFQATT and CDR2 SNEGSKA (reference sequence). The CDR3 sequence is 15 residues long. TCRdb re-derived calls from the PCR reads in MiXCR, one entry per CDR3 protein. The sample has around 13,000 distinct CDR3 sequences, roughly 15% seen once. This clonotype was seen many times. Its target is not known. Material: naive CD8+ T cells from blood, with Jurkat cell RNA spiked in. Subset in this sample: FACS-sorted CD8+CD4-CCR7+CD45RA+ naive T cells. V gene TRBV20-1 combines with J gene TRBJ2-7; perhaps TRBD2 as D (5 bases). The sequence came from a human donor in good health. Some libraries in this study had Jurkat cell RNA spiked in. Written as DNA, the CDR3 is TGCAGTGCTAGAGATCTAGCTGTTAGCTCCTACGAGCAGTACTTC. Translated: CSARDLAVSSYEQYF.